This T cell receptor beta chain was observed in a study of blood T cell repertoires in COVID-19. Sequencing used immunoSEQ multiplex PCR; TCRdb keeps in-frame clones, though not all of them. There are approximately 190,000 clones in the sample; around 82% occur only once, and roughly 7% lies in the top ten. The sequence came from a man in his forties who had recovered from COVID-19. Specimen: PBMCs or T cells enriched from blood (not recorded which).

CDR3 in DNA: TGTGCCAGCAGTGGGACAGGGTCTCAGCCCCAGCATTTT. Its protein is CASSGTGSQPQHF. The chain uses TRBV2 and TRBJ1-5, with 8 bases lining up with TRBD1. The length of the CDR3 is 13 residues. After removal of 4 bases from V and 6 bases from J, the junction contained 2 bases not matched to a gene. Germline CDR1 is SNHLY and CDR2 is FYNNEI.